This is a list of T cell receptor beta chains from one sample in a study of vaccination and CD4 T cells after COVID-19. Their cognate antigens are unknown. TCRdb reprocessed the PCR reads with MiXCR, giving one entry per CDR3 protein. The table includes 20,000 to 25,000 distinct CDR3 sequences, 35% to 40% detected once. The sequencing used CD4+ T cells from blood, cultured in vitro, collected before SARS-CoV-2 vaccination. Receptors were obtained from a human donor who had recovered from COVID-19. The CDR3 runs from the conserved cysteine through the conserved F or W.

TRBV30	TRBJ1-5	CAWSVGGQPQHF
TRBV7-6	TRBJ1-1	CASSSDRGSHTEAFF
TRBV20-1	TRBJ2-3	CSARETGRGDGQYF
TRBV19	TRBJ1-1	CASSSPLNTEAFF
TRBV20-1	TRBJ1-5	CSAWTGLFSYGNQPQHF
TRBV7-9	TRBJ1-1	CASSLISQAFF
TRBV5-1	TRBJ2-7	CASSPGLNDLRHEQYF
TRBV7-3	TRBJ1-1	CASSSPGQGITEAFF
TRBV20-1	TRBJ2-1	CSAAPGPYNEQFF
TRBV20-1	TRBJ2-7	CSARGLAGFYEQYF
TRBV5-1	TRBJ1-2	CASSLEGGAYGYTF
TRBV15	TRBJ2-7	CATSREVRTYEQYF
TRBV27	TRBJ1-1	CASSHEGGGSMNTEAFF
TRBV12-3/TRBV12-4	TRBJ1-2	CASSLTGIATF
TRBV3-1	TRBJ1-2	CASSQDHGVRGYTF
TRBV12-3/TRBV12-4	TRBJ1-5	CASIDRINSNQPQHF
TRBV28	TRBJ2-7	CANSFDRDFYEQYF
TRBV7-2	TRBJ2-1	CASSKGGWGAEFF
TRBV20-1	TRBJ1-2	CSANHRESYGYTF
TRBV7-2	TRBJ1-1	CASSREGGHRTEAFF
TRBV5-4	TRBJ2-3	CASSNGGLASTDTQYF
TRBV15	TRBJ1-1	CATSTLQGYAFF
TRBV10-2	TRBJ2-5	CASSDNKVGETQYF
TRBV19	TRBJ1-1	CASSAYRGNTEAFF
TRBV20-1	TRBJ2-1	CSARDLAGVWNEQFF
TRBV11-2	TRBJ2-2	CASSLDRLGGELFF
TRBV9	TRBJ2-7	CASSPQTQSYEQYF
TRBV5-8	TRBJ1-1	CASKRQVNTEAFF
TRBV5-6	TRBJ2-7	CASSLGGTGPYEQYF
TRBV20-1	TRBJ1-5	CSATHWGGRGNQPQHF
TRBV6-2/TRBV6-3	TRBJ2-2	CASSYSGGRELFF
TRBV5-1	TRBJ2-2	CASSTSGTGELFF
TRBV5-4	TRBJ1-2	CASSTGQGVSYGYTF
TRBV20-1	TRBJ2-3	CSARDPTGPADTQYF
TRBV15	TRBJ2-5	CATSKNTRSETQYF
TRBV7-6	TRBJ2-7	CASSLADTRQGSEQYF
TRBV7-8	TRBJ2-2	CASSPRTGYTGELFF
TRBV5-1	TRBJ2-2	CASDRGNTGELFF
TRBV19	TRBJ2-5	CASSMQRSSQETQYF
TRBV29-1	TRBJ1-1	CSVELDRGTEAFF
TRBV5-5	TRBJ1-1	CASSLIVGRLNTEAFF
TRBV29-1	TRBJ2-2	CSVEGNTGELFF
TRBV27	TRBJ2-1	CASSQGVLLGEQFF
TRBV6-4	TRBJ2-3	CATPVTTTSTDTQYF
TRBV29-1	TRBJ2-5	CSVEEDRETQYF
TRBV27	TRBJ2-5	CASSLSGETQYF
TRBV6-1	TRBJ2-7	CASSRTGPAYEQYF